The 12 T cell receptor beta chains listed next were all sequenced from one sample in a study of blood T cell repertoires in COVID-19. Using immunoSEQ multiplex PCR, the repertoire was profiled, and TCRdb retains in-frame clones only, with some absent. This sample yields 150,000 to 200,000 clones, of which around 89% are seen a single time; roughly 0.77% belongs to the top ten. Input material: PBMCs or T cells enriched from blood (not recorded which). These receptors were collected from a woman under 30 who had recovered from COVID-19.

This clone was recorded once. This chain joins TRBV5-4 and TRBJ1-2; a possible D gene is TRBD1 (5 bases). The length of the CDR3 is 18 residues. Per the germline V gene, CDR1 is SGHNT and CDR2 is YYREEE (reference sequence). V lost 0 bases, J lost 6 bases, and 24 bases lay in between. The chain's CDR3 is CASSLEMGVGGTENGYTF. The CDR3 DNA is TGTGCCAGCAGCTTGGAAATGGGGGTAGGAGGGACTGAAAATGGCTACACCTTC.

CDR3 residues: CASSLGQSRYEQYF. In DNA form, the CDR3 reads TGTGCCAGCAGTCTTGGACAGAGCAGATACGAGCAGTACTTC. This chain connects TRBV28 to TRBJ2-7; tentatively, D is TRBD1 (6 bases). Trimming left V 5 bases short and J 4 bases short, with 15 bases between. Germline values: CDR1 MDHEN, CDR2 SYDVKM. This CDR3 has 14 amino acids.

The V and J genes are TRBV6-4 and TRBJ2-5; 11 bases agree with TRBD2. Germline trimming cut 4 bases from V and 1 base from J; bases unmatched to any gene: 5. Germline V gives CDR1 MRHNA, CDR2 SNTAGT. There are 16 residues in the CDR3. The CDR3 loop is CASSVKTSGTQETQYF. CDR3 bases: TGTGCCAGCAGTGTGAAGACTAGCGGGACCCAAGAGACCCAGTACTTC.

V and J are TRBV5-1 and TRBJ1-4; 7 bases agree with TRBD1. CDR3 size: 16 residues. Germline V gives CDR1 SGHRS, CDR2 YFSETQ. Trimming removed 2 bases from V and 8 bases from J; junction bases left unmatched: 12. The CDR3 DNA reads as TGCGCCAGCAGCTTATCAGTGAGACAGGGTTCCGAAAAACTGTTTTTT. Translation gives CASSLSVRQGSEKLFF.

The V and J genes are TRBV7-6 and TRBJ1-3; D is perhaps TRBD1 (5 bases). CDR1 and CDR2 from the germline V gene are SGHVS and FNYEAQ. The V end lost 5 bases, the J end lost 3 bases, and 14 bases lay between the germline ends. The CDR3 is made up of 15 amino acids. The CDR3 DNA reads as TGTGCCAGCAGCCCAGACAGCAGACTTGGAAACACCATATATTTT. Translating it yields CASSPDSRLGNTIYF.

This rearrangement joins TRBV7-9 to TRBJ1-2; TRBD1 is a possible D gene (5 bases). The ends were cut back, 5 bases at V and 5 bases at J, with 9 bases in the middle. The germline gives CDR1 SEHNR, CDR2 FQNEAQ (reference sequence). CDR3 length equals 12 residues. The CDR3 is CASSPSGYGYTF. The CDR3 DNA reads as TGTGCCAGCAGCCCCTCAGGGTATGGCTACACCTTC.

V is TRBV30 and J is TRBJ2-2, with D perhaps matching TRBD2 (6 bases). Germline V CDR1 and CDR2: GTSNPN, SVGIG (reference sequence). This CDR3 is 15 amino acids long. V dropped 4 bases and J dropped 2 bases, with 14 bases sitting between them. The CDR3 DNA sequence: TGTGCCTGGATCCCGACTAGGGTTAACACCGGGGAGCTGTTTTTT. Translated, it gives CAWIPTRVNTGELFF.

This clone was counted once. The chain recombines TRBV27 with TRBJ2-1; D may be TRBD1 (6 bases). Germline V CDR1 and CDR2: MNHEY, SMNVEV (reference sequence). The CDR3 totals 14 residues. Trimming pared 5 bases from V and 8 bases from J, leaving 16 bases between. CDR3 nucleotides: TGTGCCAGCAGTAGGAACAGGGCGTACGATGAGCAGTTCTTC. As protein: CASSRNRAYDEQFF.

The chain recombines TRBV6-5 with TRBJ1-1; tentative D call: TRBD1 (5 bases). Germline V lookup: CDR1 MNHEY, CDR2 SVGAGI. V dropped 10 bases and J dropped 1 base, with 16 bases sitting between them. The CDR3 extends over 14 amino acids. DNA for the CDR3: TGTGCCACCAAGAGGCAGGGTCCGAACACTGAAGCTTTCTTT. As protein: CATKRQGPNTEAFF.

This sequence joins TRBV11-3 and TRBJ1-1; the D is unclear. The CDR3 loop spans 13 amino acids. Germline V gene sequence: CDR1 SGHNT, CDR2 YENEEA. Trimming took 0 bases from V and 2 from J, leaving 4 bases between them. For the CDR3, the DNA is TGTGCCAGCAGCTTAGACAGAAACACTGAAGCTTTCTTT. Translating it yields CASSLDRNTEAFF.

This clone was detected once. The CDR3 coding sequence is TGCGCCAGCAGCTTAGGGGCTAGTAGCTCCTACAATGAGCAGTTCTTC. Translation: CASSLGASSSYNEQFF. The genes are TRBV5-1 and TRBJ2-1; TRBD1 might be the D (5 bases). The CDR3 runs 16 residues. CDR1 and CDR2 from the germline V gene are SGHRS and YFSETQ. The V gene lost 2 bases and the J gene lost 0 bases, with 12 bases spanning the gap.

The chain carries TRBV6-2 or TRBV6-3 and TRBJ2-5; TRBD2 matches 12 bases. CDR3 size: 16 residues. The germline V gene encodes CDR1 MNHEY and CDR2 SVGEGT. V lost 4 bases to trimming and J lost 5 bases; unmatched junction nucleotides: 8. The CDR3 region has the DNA TGTGCCAGCAGTTCCCCGGGACTAGCGGGCCAGGAGACCCAGTACTTC. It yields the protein CASSSPGLAGQETQYF.